These 21 T cell receptor beta chains originate from one sample sequenced in a study of shared clonotypes between healthy human individuals. Sequencing was performed with immunoSEQ multiplex PCR; in TCRdb, only in-frame clones are kept and a portion is missing. The sample has over a million clones, 98% to 99% seen once; the top ten hold approximately 0.4%. Sequenced input: naive CD4+ T cells sorted from blood. Subset reported: CD45RA+ positively selected. These receptors originate from a man aged 25-45 years in good health.

The genes are TRBV5-1 and TRBJ1-3; a possible D gene is TRBD1 (5 bases). With 4 bases removed from V and 3 bases from J, the gap between germline ends came to 14 bases. Looked up from germline, CDR1 is SGHRS and CDR2 is YFSETQ. The CDR3 runs to 15 residues. The CDR3 reads CASSQWGKDGNTIYF. As DNA, the CDR3 is TGCGCCAGCAGCCAGTGGGGGAAAGATGGAAACACCATATATTTT.

This clone was seen just once. The chain combines TRBV7-2 with TRBJ1-1; D is ambiguous. The ends were cut back, 1 base at V and 5 bases at J, with 11 bases in the middle. The germline V gene encodes CDR1 SGHTA and CDR2 FQGNSA. This CDR3 comprises 14 residues. DNA for the CDR3: TGTGCCAGCAGCTTAGGGCGGGTTATAACTGAAGCTTTCTTT. Amino acid sequence: CASSLGRVITEAFF.

The rearrangement links TRBV7-2 to TRBJ1-1; D is uncertain. The V gene's germline CDR1 is SGHTA and CDR2 FQGNSA. This CDR3 comprises 15 residues. Trimming left V 6 bases short and J 6 bases short, with 20 bases between. In DNA form, the CDR3 reads TGTGCCAGCAGTCTGCTGTTGGGGTGGGAGGCTGAAGCTTTCTTT. Its translation: CASSLLLGWEAEAFF.

For this clone: Other DNA sequences in this specimen translate into the identical CDR3. The chain employs TRBV9 and TRBJ2-2; D not resolved. The CDR3 totals 14 residues. Between the trimmed V and J ends, which lost 1 base and 3 bases, there was a span of 7 bases. Germline-derived CDR1 and CDR2 are SGDLS and YYNGEE. CDR3 sequence reads: CASSVPRDTGELFF. DNA of the CDR3: TGTGCCAGCAGCGTACCCAGAGACACCGGGGAGCTGTTTTTT.

The chain employs TRBV9 and TRBJ2-5, with D tentatively TRBD2 (7 bases). CDR3 length: 15 residues. V lost 3 bases to trimming and J lost 2 bases, with 14 bases between them. The germline V gene encodes CDR1 SGDLS and CDR2 YYNGEE. The CDR3 sequence: CASSASGTRQETQYF. In DNA, the CDR3 is TGTGCCAGCAGCGCAAGCGGGACAAGGCAAGAGACCCAGTACTTC.

The J gene is TRBJ1-2, the V gene TRBV5-1, with 8 bases identical to TRBD1. Trimming cost V 0 bases and J 3 bases; bases outside gene matches: 7. The CDR3 contains 16 residues. Germline CDR1 is SGHRS and CDR2 is YFSETQ. In nucleotides, the CDR3 is TGCGCCAGCAGCTTGGTTCCCCAGGGGGCTGACTATGGCTACACCTTC. Protein product: CASSLVPQGADYGYTF. The full variable domain, in which reference TRBV5-1 and TRBJ1-2 provide the parts outside the CDR3, is KAGVTQTPRYLIKTRGQQVTLSCSPISGHRSVSWYQQTPGQGLQFLFEYFSETQRNKGNFPGRFSGRQFSNSRSEMNVSTLELGDSALYLCASSLVPQGADYGYTFGSGTRLTVV.

This chain joins TRBV6-5 and TRBJ2-1; no definite D call. Trimming stripped 4 bases from V and 8 bases from J, with 15 bases between. Germline CDR1 is MNHEY and CDR2 is SVGAGI. This CDR3 is 14 amino acids long. The CDR3 protein is CASSSARDRYEQFF. The CDR3 DNA reads as TGTGCCAGCAGTTCTGCTAGGGATCGCTATGAGCAGTTCTTC.

The chain couples TRBV21-1 to TRBJ2-7; the tabulated D call, TRBD2, remains unverified against the DNA. TRBV21-1 is termed a pseudogene. The CDR3 runs to 14 residues. Here the CDR3 reads CASSNPSAPNEQYF. CDR3 nucleotide sequence: TGTGCCAGCAGCAATCCGAGCGCCCCAAACGAGCAGTACTTC.

Comments on this clone: Other DNA sequences in the sample encode the same CDR3. The rearrangement uses TRBV6-5 and TRBJ1-1; D not certain. Germline CDR1 is MNHEY and CDR2 is SVGAGI. The V and J ends lost 2 bases and 0 bases respectively, with 4 bases between them. This CDR3 has 13 amino acids. The CDR3 sequence is CASSYSLNTEAFF. In DNA form, the CDR3 reads TGTGCCAGCAGTTACAGCCTGAACACTGAAGCTTTCTTT.

The genes are TRBV7-3 and TRBJ2-3; D gene uncertain. Germline assignment: CDR1 SGHTA and CDR2 FQGTGA. V was pared by 2 bases and J by 4 bases, with 10 bases between. CDR3 length: 14 residues. The CDR3 DNA sequence: TGTGCCAGCAGCTTAGGGCGGCAGCCAGATACGCAGTATTTT. Protein: CASSLGRQPDTQYF.

This rearrangement joins TRBV15 to TRBJ2-7, with D unresolved. The germline V gene has CDR1 LNHNV and CDR2 YYDKDF (reference sequence). V was trimmed by 0 bases and J by 0 bases, leaving 15 bases between them. CDR3 length: 17 amino acids. DNA of the CDR3: TGTGCCACCAGCAGAGATCTCCTAGACCGCGGCTCCTACGAGCAGTACTTC. Protein: CATSRDLLDRGSYEQYF.

J is TRBJ2-2 and V is TRBV4-3; 8 bases line up with TRBD2. V shed 2 bases and J 6 bases; nucleotides not matched to a gene: 8. Germline CDR1 reads LGHNA; CDR2 reads YSLEER. The CDR3 has 16 amino acids. CDR3 sequence: CASSQLTSEYPGELFF. CDR3 sequence (DNA): TGCGCCAGCAGCCAACTGACTAGCGAGTATCCCGGGGAGCTGTTTTTT.

This chain joins TRBV19 and TRBJ2-3; D remains ambiguous. The CDR3 totals 17 residues. The V end lost 3 bases, the J end lost 0 bases, and 16 bases lay between the germline ends. The germline gives CDR1 LNHDA, CDR2 SQIVND (reference sequence). The CDR3 nucleotides are TGTGCCAGTAGTATCCCCTCCCGGATGACTAGCACAGATACGCAGTATTTT. It is translated as CASSIPSRMTSTDTQYF.

The genes are TRBV2 and TRBJ1-1, with TRBD1 matching over 7 bases. CDR3 length: 17 residues. Unmatched junction bases numbered 15, after V lost 4 bases and J lost 4 bases. Germline V gene lookup returns CDR1 SNHLY and CDR2 FYNNEI. The CDR3 DNA follows: TGTGCCAGCAGTGTCAGAAAGGGGGCCCTCCGGACCACTGAAGCTTTCTTT. Its protein product is CASSVRKGALRTTEAFF.

The chain combines TRBV14 with TRBJ1-1; D gene ambiguous. Germline V gene lookup returns CDR1 SGHDN and CDR2 FVKESK. The V end lost 1 base, the J end lost 2 bases, and 8 bases lay between the germline ends. This CDR3 is built from 14 residues. CDR3 sequence (DNA): TGTGCCAGCAGCCAAGGCCAGCCAAACACTGAAGCTTTCTTT. Translation gives CASSQGQPNTEAFF. The whole variable domain, remainder taken from reference TRBV14 and TRBJ1-1, is EAGVTQFPSHSVIEKGQTVTLRCDPISGHDNLYWYRRVMGKEIKFLLHFVKESKQDESGMPNNRFLAERTGGTYSTLKVQPAELEDSGVYFCASSQGQPNTEAFFGQGTRLTVV.

To note about this clone: Its ends do not fully match the called genes, so a read error is possible. The chain is built from TRBV7-9 and TRBJ2-3, with TRBD2 matching 13 bases. Germline V lookup: CDR1 SEHNR, CDR2 FQNEAQ (reference sequence). The CDR3 contains 15 residues. The CDR3 bases are TGCGCTGCATTACTAGCGGGAGGGCCCGCAGATACGCAGTATTTT. Translated, it gives CAALLAGGPADTQYF.

The V gene is TRBV6-6, the J gene TRBJ2-1; 7 bases are a match to TRBD2. The V gene's germline CDR1 is MNHNY and CDR2 SVGAGI (reference sequence). V was clipped by 4 bases and J by 12 bases; unmatched bases: 3. The CDR3 runs 11 residues. The CDR3, as DNA: TGTGCCAGCAGTTTCCGGGAGGCGCAGTTCTTC. Its translation: CASSFREAQFF.

This chain links TRBV7-2 with TRBJ2-3; the match to TRBD2 covers 12 bases. With V trimmed by 1 base and J by 0 bases, 8 bases remained unmatched. This CDR3 has 19 residues. Germline-derived CDR1 and CDR2 are SGHTA and FQGNSA. CDR3 sequence reads: CASSLGSGTSGWSTDTQYF. CDR3 sequence (DNA): TGTGCCAGCAGCTTAGGGTCCGGGACTAGCGGGTGGAGCACAGATACGCAGTATTTT.

The chain has TRBV10-1 and TRBJ2-1; 8 bases are a match to TRBD1. With 10 bases clipped from V and 10 bases from J, the junction kept 15 bases outside the gene matches. Germline V gene sequence: CDR1 WNHNN, CDR2 SYGVQD (reference sequence). The CDR3 has 14 residues. For the CDR3, the DNA is TGCGCCAACCTTGACAGGGGACCCAAAAAGGAGCAGTTCTTC. Translated, it gives CANLDRGPKKEQFF.

CDR3 protein: CASTNSWGRHEQFF. In nucleotides, the CDR3 is TGTGCCAGCACCAATAGTTGGGGGAGGCATGAGCAGTTCTTC. The J gene is TRBJ2-1, the V gene TRBV7-9; D may be TRBD2 (6 bases). CDR1 is SEHNR and CDR2 is FQNEAQ in the germline V gene (reference sequence). The CDR3 covers 14 residues. Deletions cut 7 bases from V and 8 bases from J, with 18 bases between.

The V gene is TRBV9, the J gene TRBJ1-1; D gene ambiguous. CDR1 SGDLS and CDR2 YYNGEE come from the germline V gene. This CDR3 spans 16 amino acids. Between the trimmed V and J ends, which lost 0 bases and 0 bases, there was a span of 12 bases. The chain's CDR3 is CASSVGLADMNTEAFF. The CDR3 DNA sequence: TGTGCCAGCAGCGTAGGGTTGGCAGATATGAACACTGAAGCTTTCTTT.